The entry below describes one TCR beta chain. Germline assignment: CDR1 MNHEY and CDR2 SMNVEV (reference sequence). The CDR3 length is 16 residues. These data are taken from a study of T cells expressing NK-cell markers. Scientists made TCR beta cDNA using 5'RACE template switching with UMIs. TCRdb reprocessed the 5' RACE reads and stores each CDR3 protein as one record, lacking DNA. This sample's table reports almost 450,000 distinct CDR3 sequences. Sequencing used blood T cells: a sorted CD56 or NKG2C T cell subset, CD4+ or CD8+ T cells, or bulk PBMC T cells (not recorded which). The source of this sequence is a woman aged 18-70 years in good health. This chain joins TRBV27 and TRBJ2-5; no DNA is available, so the TRBD2 call from TCRdb remains unchecked. This CDR3 is CASRRGAGMSQETQYF.